These 26 T cell receptor beta chains share one sample of origin, sequenced in a study of post-analysis software for immune sequencing data. General study results and limits: Five or six TRBV segments, including TRBV5-6, TRBV5-1 and TRBV20-1, were more frequent in patients than controls.

cDNA libraries of TCR beta carried unique molecular identifiers. Each CDR3 protein is one row after TCRdb ran MiXCR on the PCR reads. The table shows 350,000 to 500,000 distinct CDR3 sequences, with roughly 38% occurring only once. No cognate antigen is known for these TCRs. Material: blood. These receptors were obtained from a girl aged 2 to 9 with multiple sclerosis.

Note on this clonotype: The CDR3 end shows no conserved phenylalanine or tryptophan, and so a read error is likely. This chain connects TRBV28 to TRBJ2-1; 14 bases match TRBD2. The CDR3 spans 18 residues. Trimming cost V 3 bases and J 4 bases; bases outside gene matches: 8. Germline CDR1 MDHEN, CDR2 SYDVKM. CDR3: CASSFGTSGSRRYNEQFV. CDR3 bases: TGTGCCAGCAGTTTCGGGACTAGCGGGAGTCGTCGTTACAATGAGCAGTTCGTC.

The rearrangement links TRBV29-1 to TRBJ2-1; D gene uncertain. The length of the CDR3 is 14 residues. V gave up 7 bases and J gave up 4 bases, with 17 bases separating them. The germline V gene has CDR1 SQVTM and CDR2 ANQGSEA. For the CDR3, the DNA is TGCAGCGCCCGCCCCGACGGAACGTACAATGAGCAGTTCTTC. Its protein is CSARPDGTYNEQFF.

This sequence joins TRBV27 and TRBJ2-1, with D unclear. V was pared by 5 bases and J by 5 bases, with 10 bases between. This CDR3 has 13 residues. The V gene's germline CDR1 is MNHEY and CDR2 SMNVEV (reference sequence). The CDR3 bases are TGTGCCAGCAGTCAGGACGGTGACAATGAGCAGTTCTTC. It is translated as CASSQDGDNEQFF.

This clonotype was observed a single time. This clone may be a read error of a much larger clone one base away. The gene calls are TRBV20-1 and TRBJ1-5; D unresolved. Germline V gene lookup returns CDR1 DFQATT and CDR2 SNEGSKA (reference sequence). The CDR3 consists of 13 residues. The CDR3 DNA sequence: TGCAGTACTAGAGATCTGGCTAATCAGCCCCAGCATTTT. Translation: CSTRDLANQPQHF.

This rearrangement joins TRBV20-1 to TRBJ2-7; 8 bases fit TRBD1. The trim removed 5 bases at V and 3 bases at J, leaving 12 bases unmatched. Germline assignment: CDR1 DFQATT and CDR2 SNEGSKA (reference sequence). The CDR3 is 15 residues long. DNA of the CDR3: TGCAGTGCTTATGGGGGGACAGGTGATTACTACGAGCAGTACTTC. It is translated as CSAYGGTGDYYEQYF.

The rearrangement links TRBV10-3 to TRBJ2-2; D is undetermined. CDR1 is ENHRY and CDR2 is SYGVKD in the germline V gene. This CDR3 has 17 amino acids. The ends were cut back, 0 bases at V and 1 base at J, with 12 bases in the middle. The CDR3 sequence: CAISESKRYLNTGELFF. The DNA of the CDR3 is TGTGCCATCAGTGAGTCGAAAAGATATTTGAACACCGGGGAGCTGTTTTTT.

This clonotype was seen many times. The chain is built from TRBV10-3 and TRBJ2-7; the D is unclear. CDR1 and CDR2 (germline): ENHRY, SYGVKD. The CDR3 contains 14 residues. Trimming pared 6 bases from V and 0 bases from J, leaving 12 bases between. Written as DNA, the CDR3 is TGTGCCATCAGGTTGACGGCTAGCTCCTACGAGCAGTACTTC. Its protein is CAIRLTASSYEQYF.

The chain carries TRBV27 and TRBJ1-2, with D possibly being TRBD1 (5 bases). Germline V CDR1 and CDR2: MNHEY, SMNVEV (reference sequence). The CDR3 extends over 15 amino acids. Deletions cut 3 bases from V and 4 bases from J, with 15 bases between. CDR3 in amino acids: CASSFVGGSGYGYTF. The CDR3, as DNA: TGTGCCAGCAGTTTCGTCGGGGGAAGCGGCTATGGCTACACCTTC.

This sequence joins TRBV5-1 and TRBJ2-1, with D maybe TRBD2 (6 bases). Per the germline V gene, CDR1 is SGHRS and CDR2 is YFSETQ. V lost 6 bases to trimming and J lost 10 bases, with 20 bases between them. This CDR3 comprises 14 residues. The DNA of the CDR3 is TGCGCCAGCACCGGGACCAGCGGGTCGTGGGAGCAGTTCTTC. Its translation is CASTGTSGSWEQFF.

This clonotype has just a few counts. The chain links TRBV6-5 to TRBJ1-2; D unclear. CDR1 is MNHEY and CDR2 is SVGAGI in the germline V gene. CDR3 size: 14 residues. Between the trimmed V and J ends, which lost 0 bases and 6 bases, there was a span of 11 bases. The CDR3 region has the DNA TGTGCCAGCAGTTACTCGCCATTCCTCAATGGCTACACCTTC. This translates into CASSYSPFLNGYTF.

This chain joins TRBV20-1 and TRBJ2-3; TRBD2 agrees at 8 bases. CDR1 is DFQATT, CDR2 SNEGSKA, per germline (reference sequence). Unmatched junction bases numbered 2, after V lost 4 bases and J lost 2 bases. The CDR3 has 13 residues. CDR3 coding DNA: TGCAGTGCTACGGGGGGGCCCACAGATACGCAGTATTTT. Protein sequence: CSATGGPTDTQYF.

There are a few counts of this clonotype. V and J are TRBV4-3 and TRBJ2-1; no clear D. Germline V gene sequence: CDR1 LGHNA, CDR2 YSLEER. V was shortened by 4 bases and J by 0 bases, with 13 bases between the two germline ends. The CDR3 is 16 residues long. The CDR3: CASSRTHDPSYNEQFF. The CDR3 nucleotides read TGCGCCAGCAGCCGCACGCATGATCCCTCCTACAATGAGCAGTTCTTC.

This chain connects TRBV7-9 to TRBJ1-4; D may be TRBD1 (6 bases). Trimming removed 5 bases from V and 3 bases from J, with 13 bases in between. Germline V lookup: CDR1 SEHNR, CDR2 FQNEAQ (reference sequence). CDR3 length: 15 amino acids. DNA for the CDR3: TGTGCCAGCAGCGTCGCGGGACAAGCTAATGAAAAACTGTTTTTT. Protein product: CASSVAGQANEKLFF.

This clonotype appeared a single time. The chain has TRBV5-1 and TRBJ2-4; possible D gene TRBD1, 7 bases. The DNA end is a closer match to TRBJ2-7, so the J assignment may be wrong. The CDR3 length is 14 residues. Germline lookup yields CDR1 SGHRS and CDR2 YFSETQ. CDR3 sequence reads: CASSLRQGGDEQYF. CDR3 in DNA: TGCGCCAGCAGCTTGAGGCAGGGGGGAGACGAGCAGTACTTC.

The chain employs TRBV27 and TRBJ2-1; 7 positions agree with TRBD2. The ends lost 3 bases at V and 8 bases at J; junction bases unmatched: 13. The CDR3 spans 16 residues. Looked up from germline, CDR1 is MNHEY and CDR2 is SMNVEV (reference sequence). CDR3 sequence: CASSFAWEGLDDEQFF. The CDR3 DNA reads TGTGCCAGCAGTTTTGCTTGGGAGGGCCTCGATGATGAGCAGTTCTTC.

For this clonotype: Because the CDR3 is missing its conserved closing phenylalanine or tryptophan, this is likely a read error. This chain links TRBV30 with TRBJ1-5; D not certain. The germline gives CDR1 GTSNPN, CDR2 SVGIG (reference sequence). The CDR3 consists of 14 residues. V lost 0 bases, J lost 4 bases, and 10 bases lay in between. The CDR3 loop reads CAWSVSVRNQPQHV. DNA for the CDR3: TGTGCCTGGAGTGTATCGGTTCGTAATCAGCCCCAGCATGTT.

This clonotype was recorded at least ten times. The chain has TRBV7-9 and TRBJ1-1; D uncertain. With 0 bases removed from V and 7 bases from J, the gap between germline ends came to 6 bases. This CDR3 comprises 12 residues. Germline V gene data show CDR1 as SEHNR and CDR2 as FQNEAQ (reference sequence). The CDR3 DNA follows: TGTGCCAGCAGCTTAGCGTGGGATGAAGCTTTCTTT. As protein: CASSLAWDEAFF.

The chain links TRBV5-1 to TRBJ1-5; no clear D. Germline V gives CDR1 SGHRS, CDR2 YFSETQ. Trimming shortened V by 0 bases and J by 5 bases, and 6 bases separated the two germline ends. This CDR3 comprises 13 residues. The DNA of the CDR3 is TGCGCCAGCAGCTTGGAGGTGGATCAGCCCCAGCATTTT. Its translation: CASSLEVDQPQHF.

The chain couples TRBV6-1 to TRBJ1-4; D gene ambiguous. Trimming removed 8 bases at V and 0 bases at J, with 10 bases between. The CDR3 consists of 14 residues. Germline V CDR1 and CDR2: MNHNS, SASEGT. In DNA, the CDR3 is TGTGCCAGCGCGCCACGGCCAACTAATGAAAAACTGTTTTTT. This encodes CASAPRPTNEKLFF.

This clonotype was recorded only once. One end of the junction fails to match germline, which may point to a read error. The chain links TRBV20-1 to TRBJ1-1, with no clear D. The CDR3 totals 15 residues. The germline gives CDR1 DFQATT, CDR2 SNEGSKA (reference sequence). CDR3 sequence reads: CSARPLSVLNTVAFF. For the CDR3, the DNA is TGCAGTGCTAGACCCCTCTCGGTGCTGAACACTGTAGCTTTCTTT.

The chain recombines TRBV7-2 with TRBJ1-4; 8 bases line up with TRBD1. The CDR3 is made up of 13 amino acids. With 6 bases clipped from V and 7 bases from J, the junction kept 4 bases outside the gene matches. CDR1 and CDR2 from the germline V gene are SGHTA and FQGNSA. DNA for the CDR3: TGTGCCAGCAGGGACAGGGATCGTGAAAAACTGTTTTTT. Its translation is CASRDRDREKLFF. Variable domain in full (rest from reference TRBV7-2 and TRBJ1-4): GAGVSQSPSNKVTEKGKDVELRCDPISGHTALYWYRQSLGQGLEFLIYFQGNSAPDKSGLPSDRFSAERTGGSVSTLTIQRTQQEDSAVYLCASRDRDREKLFFGSGTQLSVL.

The table lists this clonotype with a few counts. This rearrangement joins TRBV7-2 to TRBJ2-4; the D gene is possibly TRBD1 (5 bases). Trimming took 5 bases from V and 9 from J, leaving 14 bases between them. Germline V lookup: CDR1 SGHTA, CDR2 FQGNSA. This CDR3 has 13 amino acids. In DNA, the CDR3 is TGTGCCAGCAGCGCCCCGGCAGGGCGCATTCAGTACTTC. This codes for CASSAPAGRIQYF.

The chain employs TRBV10-2 and TRBJ2-1, with 7 bases identical to TRBD2. The germline V gene has CDR1 WSHSY and CDR2 SAAADI. This CDR3 is 14 amino acids long. V shed 6 bases and J 7 bases; nucleotides not matched to a gene: 9. Written as DNA, the CDR3 is TGCGCCAGCAGCTACACTAAGCGGGAAAATGAGCAGTTCTTC. Encoded protein: CASSYTKRENEQFF.

The sample holds many counts of this clonotype. The chain is built from TRBV7-9 and TRBJ2-1, with 9 positions matching TRBD2. V lost 3 bases and J lost 6; bases outside the gene matches: 6. The CDR3 covers 15 residues. CDR1 SEHNR and CDR2 FQNEAQ come from the germline V gene (reference sequence). CDR3 sequence: CASSFGGRGGNEQFF. The CDR3 nucleotides are TGTGCCAGCAGCTTCGGCGGGAGGGGAGGCAATGAGCAGTTCTTC.

The CDR3 nucleotides read TGTGCCAGCAGCATGAGGGCCGTGGGCGGATACCAAGAGACCCAGTACTTC. Translated, it gives CASSMRAVGGYQETQYF. The genes are TRBV7-6 and TRBJ2-5, with D possibly being TRBD2 (5 bases). Germline CDR1 is SGHVS and CDR2 is FNYEAQ. The CDR3 runs 17 residues. Deletions cut 5 bases from V and 0 bases from J, with 19 bases between.

The chain recombines TRBV28 with TRBJ2-3, with TRBD2 identical over 10 bases. Germline V gene sequence: CDR1 MDHEN, CDR2 SYDVKM. Losses at the gene ends were 8 bases for V and 0 bases for J; bases not matched to a gene: 11. CDR3 length equals 17 residues. The DNA for the CDR3 is TGTGCCAGCGATTCGGCTAGCGGGGGCCCTAGCACAGATACGCAGTATTTT. Translation: CASDSASGGPSTDTQYF.